This T cell receptor beta chain was captured in a study of cytotoxic CD8 clonotypes in ibrutinib-treated CLL (dated by TCRdb to about 2021). Regarding the study in general: The cohort included some 14 treatment-naive and under 13 relapsed/refractory patients; under 18 were IGHV unmutated. Partial responses were observed in about 25 patients and complete responses in 2; after a median follow-up of about 69 months, remission was maintained in 14 patients and progression was observed in approximately twelve. Samples at response were collected after a median of about 12 months of treatment, with a range of about 6 to 40 months. On average, each sample had roughly 230,000 productive templates and 100,000 or so productive rearrangements. Longitudinal samples were available for about 30% of the roughly 90 trial participants. Cryopreserved peripheral blood mononuclear cells were collected at three points: before therapy, at response, and at either sustained remission or disease progression. Patients were still on ibrutinib when every remission and progressive disease sample was collected.

The goal of deep resolution MiSeq sequencing was a depth between 1 in 1 million and 1 in 200,000 T cells, and coverage averaged 10x per clonotype. The immunoSEQ hsTCRB Kit was used to generate TCR beta libraries. Turning to the authors' computational methods: ImmunoSEQ Data Assistant and ImmunoSEQ Analyzer were used for data analysis, and V, D and J genes were assigned according to IMGT definitions. Clonality, which ranges from 0 to 1, was calculated as one minus the normalized Shannon entropy of productive rearrangement frequencies. Public clonotype analysis was restricted to overrepresented clonotypes comprising at least 0.05% of each patient's repertoire. About a dozen repertoires from age-matched healthy donors, obtained from immuneACCESS, served as clonality controls. TCRdb limited this immuneACCESS table to in-frame rearrangements with V and J called. A share of clones is missing; checked studies link under half to unresolved V genes, and the rest is unexplained. V, J and clone size were drawn from that table, and D and trimming were deduced from the DNA. Recorded for this sample are roughly 130,000 clones; approximately 90% of them occurred a single time. The ten biggest clones cover roughly 10% of the sample.

Note on this clone: It has no known antigen specificity. No quality values exist for individual bases; no much larger clone is one base distant.

CDR1 is given as MNHEY and CDR2 as SVGAGI, both from the germline V gene. The junction carries 12 bases between V and J, which are trimmed by 0 bases and 6 bases respectively. The cysteine opens and the phenylalanine closes a CDR3 of 15 amino acids. CDR3 DNA only is kept here, 45 bases in frame from base 1. Results the study describes overall, beyond this receptor: Sustained-remission and progressing patients did not have matched sampling times, and lymph node repertoires were not examined. Clonality increased at ibrutinib response, stayed stable in sustained remission, and fell back toward baseline at progression. Baseline clonality exceeded that of age-matched healthy donors and correlated strongly with circulating CD8+ T-cell counts. Public clonotypes were found to be uncommon and were observed to contract or remain stable during treatment; the increase in clonality was shown to reflect expansion of private clonotypes at ibrutinib response.

The sample's time point label, in plain terms: 12 months on ibrutinib. For TCR beta library preparation, roughly 2 micrograms of genomic DNA was extracted from cryopreserved PBMCs. Longitudinal blood samples from CLL patients on ibrutinib monotherapy were analyzed using high-throughput TCR beta sequencing. Patients were enrolled in a phase 2 open-label single-center ibrutinib monotherapy trial. This chain is built from TRBV6-5 and TRBJ2-4; TRBD1 is perhaps the D gene, given 6 matching bases. The sequencing used PBMCs, collected after 12 months of ibrutinib treatment. This TCR was recovered from a human donor with chronic lymphocytic leukemia. The DNA sequence is given as TGTGCCAGCAGTTACTCCCCAGGGGTGGGAAACATTCAGTACTTC. Its protein product is CASSYSPGVGNIQYF.